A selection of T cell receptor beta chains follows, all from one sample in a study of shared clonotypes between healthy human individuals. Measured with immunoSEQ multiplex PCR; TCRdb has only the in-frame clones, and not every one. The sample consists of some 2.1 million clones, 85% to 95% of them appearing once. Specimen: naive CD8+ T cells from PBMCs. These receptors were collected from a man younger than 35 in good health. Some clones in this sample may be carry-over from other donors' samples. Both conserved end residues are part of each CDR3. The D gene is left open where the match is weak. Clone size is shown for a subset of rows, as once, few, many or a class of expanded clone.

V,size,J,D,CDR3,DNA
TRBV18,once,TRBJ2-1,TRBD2,CASSPPSGIYNEQFF,TGTGCCAGCTCACCACCTAGCGGGATTTACAATGAGCAGTTCTTC
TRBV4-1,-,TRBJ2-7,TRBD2,CASSREQRGTYEQYF,TGCGCCAGCAGCCGAGAGCAGCGGGGAACCTACGAGCAGTACTTC
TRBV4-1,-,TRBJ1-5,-,CASSQDRVGKNQPQHF,TGCGCCAGCAGCCAAGATAGAGTGGGGAAAAATCAGCCCCAGCATTTT
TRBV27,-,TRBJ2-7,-,CASSLFPRTSYEQYF,TGTGCCAGCAGTTTATTCCCCCGGACCTCCTACGAGCAGTACTTC
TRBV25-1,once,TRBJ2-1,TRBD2,CASRSGRAYYNEQFF,TGTGCCAGCCGGAGCGGGAGGGCCTACTACAATGAGCAGTTCTTC
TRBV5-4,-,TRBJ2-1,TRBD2,CASSWTSGRAIMDEQFF,TGTGCCAGCAGTTGGACTAGCGGGAGGGCCATTATGGATGAGCAGTTCTTC
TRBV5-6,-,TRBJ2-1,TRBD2,CASSFGASGSPFYNEQFF,TGTGCCAGCAGCTTCGGGGCTAGCGGGAGTCCTTTCTACAATGAGCAGTTCTTC
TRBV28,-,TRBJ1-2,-,CASIPRSTLYGYTF,TGTGCCAGTATCCCGAGGTCCACGCTCTATGGCTACACCTTC
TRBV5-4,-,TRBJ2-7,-,CASSHRYSTNYEQYF,TGTGCCAGCAGCCACCGCTACAGTACCAACTACGAGCAGTACTTC
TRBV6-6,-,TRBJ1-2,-,CASASYPGWEGYTF,TGTGCCAGCGCATCCTATCCAGGGTGGGAGGGCTACACCTTC
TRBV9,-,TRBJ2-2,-,CASSVVGTGSYTGELFF,TGTGCCAGCAGCGTAGTAGGAACAGGGTCGTACACCGGGGAGCTGTTTTTT
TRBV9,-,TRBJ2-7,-,CASSPTSRPGAYEQYF,TGTGCCAGCAGCCCAACATCCCGGCCGGGAGCCTACGAGCAGTACTTC
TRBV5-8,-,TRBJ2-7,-,CASSLAGTRISYEQYF,TGTGCCAGCAGCTTGGCCGGGACACGGATCTCCTACGAGCAGTACTTC
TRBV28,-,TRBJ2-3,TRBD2,CASSLLASGSGTQYF,TGTGCCAGCAGTTTATTGGCTAGCGGGAGCGGTACGCAGTATTTT
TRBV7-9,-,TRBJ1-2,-,CASSPNVGHGYTF,TGTGCCAGCAGCCCAAATGTGGGGCATGGCTACACCTTC
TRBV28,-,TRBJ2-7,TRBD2,CASSDGLAGKGPQYF,TGTGCCAGCAGTGACGGACTAGCGGGAAAGGGTCCCCAGTACTTC
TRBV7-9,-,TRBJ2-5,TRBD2,CASSLEIAGGRETQYF,TGTGCCAGCAGCTTAGAAATAGCGGGAGGGAGAGAGACCCAGTACTTC
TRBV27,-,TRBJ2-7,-,CASSLVVQSSYEQYF,TGTGCCAGCAGTTTAGTCGTACAGAGCTCCTACGAGCAGTACTTC
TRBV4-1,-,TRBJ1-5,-,CASSQDIRVNQPQHF,TGCGCCAGCAGCCAAGATATAAGGGTTAATCAGCCCCAGCATTTT
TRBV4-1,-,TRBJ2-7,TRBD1,CASSLSGTGRSEQYF,TGCGCCAGCAGCCTTTCCGGGACAGGCAGGAGCGAGCAGTACTTC
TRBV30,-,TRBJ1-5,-,CAWSVLGRGQPQHF,TGTGCCTGGAGTGTACTCGGCCGGGGGCAGCCCCAGCATTTT
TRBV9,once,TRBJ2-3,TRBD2,CASSLNPTSASTDTQYF,TGTGCCAGCAGCCTCAACCCGACTAGCGCGAGCACAGATACGCAGTATTTT
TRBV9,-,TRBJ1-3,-,CASSEGQHPSGNTIYF,TGTGCCAGCAGCGAGGGGCAGCACCCCTCTGGAAACACCATATATTTT
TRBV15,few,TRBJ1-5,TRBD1,CATSGDRGSNQPQHF,TGTGCCACCAGCGGGGACAGGGGGAGCAATCAGCCCCAGCATTTT
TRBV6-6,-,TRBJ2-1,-,CASSWERVGAYNEQFF,TGTGCCAGCAGTTGGGAGCGGGTCGGCGCCTACAATGAGCAGTTCTTC
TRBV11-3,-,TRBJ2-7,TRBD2,CASSLTGGAYEQYF,TGTGCCAGCAGCTTAACGGGGGGAGCCTACGAGCAGTACTTC
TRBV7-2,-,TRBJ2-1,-,CASSLGSSKGQFF,TGTGCCAGCAGCTTAGGGTCTAGCAAAGGGCAGTTCTTC
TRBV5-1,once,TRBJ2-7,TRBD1,CASSSTGGYDEQYF,TGCGCCAGCAGCTCCACAGGGGGCTATGACGAGCAGTACTTC
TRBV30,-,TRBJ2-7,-,CAWSVLVTGGEQYF,TGTGCCTGGAGTGTACTCGTGACCGGGGGCGAGCAGTACTTC
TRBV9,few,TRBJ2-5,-,CASSVERGQETQYF,TGTGCCAGCAGCGTAGAAAGGGGTCAAGAGACCCAGTACTTC
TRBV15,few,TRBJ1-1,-,CATSRESSGPEAFF,TGTGCCACCAGCAGAGAATCGTCAGGGCCTGAAGCTTTCTTT
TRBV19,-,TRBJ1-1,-,CASSISPGMNTEAFF,TGTGCCAGTAGTATAAGTCCAGGGATGAACACTGAAGCTTTCTTT
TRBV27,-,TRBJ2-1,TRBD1,CASSFNRGTYNEQFF,TGTGCCAGCAGTTTCAACAGGGGCACCTACAATGAGCAGTTCTTC
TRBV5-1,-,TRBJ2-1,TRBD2,CASSYDVSNRGTSGSDEQFF,TGCGCCAGCAGCTACGACGTCTCGAACAGGGGGACTAGCGGGAGCGATGAGCAGTTCTTC
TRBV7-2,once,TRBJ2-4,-,CASSLRGPGNIQYF,TGTGCCAGCAGCTTAAGGGGACCAGGAAACATTCAGTACTTC
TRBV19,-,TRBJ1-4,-,CASNNEGFGGVDEKLFF,TGTGCCAGTAACAATGAGGGCTTCGGGGGCGTAGATGAAAAACTGTTTTTT
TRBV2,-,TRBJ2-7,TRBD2,CASSGGTSGTYEQYF,TGTGCCAGCAGTGGCGGGACTAGCGGAACCTACGAGCAGTACTTC
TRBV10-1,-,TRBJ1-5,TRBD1,CASSPRDRNQPQHF,TGCGCCAGCAGCCCCCGGGACAGGAATCAGCCCCAGCATTTT
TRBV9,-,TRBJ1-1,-,CASGMNTEAFF,TGTGCCAGCGGGATGAACACTGAAGCTTTCTTT